The 17 T cell receptor beta chains given below trace back to one sample, sequenced in a study of identical twins. A single record per CDR3 protein comes from TCRdb applying MiXCR to the 5' RACE reads. The table lists more than 200,000 distinct CDR3 sequences, around 15% of them singletons, with around 8.3% in the top ten. Sequenced: memory (CD45RO+) T cells sorted from blood. The receptor set was obtained from a woman aged 18 to 35 in good health.

This rearrangement joins TRBV6-5 to TRBJ2-2; 14 bases agree with TRBD2. Germline trimming cut 2 bases from V and 6 bases from J; bases unmatched to any gene: 8. The CDR3 is made up of 18 amino acids. CDR1 is MNHEY and CDR2 is SVGAGI in the germline V gene. The CDR3 DNA reads TGTGCCAGCAGTTACCCGATGGGACTAGCGGGGGTCCCCGGGGAGCTGTTTTTT. It yields the protein CASSYPMGLAGVPGELFF.

This chain uses TRBV27 with TRBJ2-7; possible D gene TRBD2, 5 bases. Trimming removed 4 bases at V and 9 bases at J, with 13 bases between. The germline CDR1 and CDR2 sequences are MNHEY and SMNVEV (reference sequence). The CDR3 has 12 amino acids. The chain's CDR3 is CASSSPRRGQYF. In DNA form, the CDR3 reads TGTGCCAGCAGTTCCCCCCGACGGGGGCAGTACTTC.

Only a few counts were recorded for this clonotype. The chain links TRBV18 to TRBJ2-7; 9 positions agree with TRBD2. The CDR3 is 14 amino acids. Germline V lookup: CDR1 KGHSH, CDR2 LQKENI. Trimming took 6 bases from V and 5 from J; bases not matched to a gene: 8. The CDR3 DNA follows: TGTGCCAGCTCCGATAGCGGGAGTAAAGACGAGCAGTACTTC. This gives the protein CASSDSGSKDEQYF.

This clonotype was observed many times. The rearrangement uses TRBV20-1 and TRBJ2-7, with 8 bases that match TRBD2. Germline trimming cut 0 bases from V and 3 bases from J; bases unmatched to any gene: 7. The CDR3 consists of 15 residues. Germline CDR1 reads DFQATT; CDR2 reads SNEGSKA (reference sequence). The CDR3 DNA reads TGCAGTGCTAGAGATCAGCGGGGGAACCTCTACGAGCAGTACTTC. This sequence encodes CSARDQRGNLYEQYF.

In nucleotides, the CDR3 is TGTGCCACCGGGGGTGATAATTCACCCCTCCACTTT. This translates into CATGGDNSPLHF. The rearrangement joins TRBV24-1 to TRBJ1-6; maybe TRBD1 (5 bases). The CDR3 covers 12 residues. The V end was cut by 9 bases, the J end by 5 bases, with 7 bases between. Germline loops: CDR1 KGHDR, CDR2 SFDVKD.

This clonotype was found a few times. V usage is TRBV5-1 and J usage is TRBJ1-6; perhaps TRBD1 as D (6 bases). The germline gives CDR1 SGHRS, CDR2 YFSETQ. The CDR3 consists of 14 residues. V lost 0 bases, J lost 10 bases, and 11 bases lay in between. The CDR3: CASSLGGRGSPLHF. The CDR3 DNA reads as TGCGCCAGCAGCTTGGGGGGCAGGGGATCACCCCTCCACTTT.

The sample holds many counts of this clonotype. V usage is TRBV5-1 and J usage is TRBJ1-6; TRBD1 aligns across 8 bases. The CDR3 contains 15 residues. The V gene's germline CDR1 is SGHRS and CDR2 YFSETQ. V shed 4 bases and J 7 bases; nucleotides not matched to a gene: 7. CDR3 protein: CASSQSTGGNSPLHF. The CDR3 DNA reads TGCGCCAGCAGCCAGAGCACAGGGGGGAATTCACCCCTCCACTTT. The full variable domain, rest sourced from reference TRBV5-1 and TRBJ1-6, is KAGVTQTPRYLIKTRGQQVTLSCSPISGHRSVSWYQQTPGQGLQFLFEYFSETQRNKGNFPGRFSGRQFSNSRSEMNVSTLELGDSALYLCASSQSTGGNSPLHFGNGTRLTVT.

This clonotype was counted at least ten times. V and J are TRBV4-3 and TRBJ2-7, with 9 bases aligning to TRBD2. The CDR3 extends over 17 amino acids. CDR1 and CDR2 from the germline V gene are LGHNA and YSLEER. V trimming: 0 bases; J trimming: 2 bases; junction bases outside the gene matches: 8. CDR3 in amino acids: CASSQDSAAGGAYEQYF. CDR3 nucleotides: TGCGCCAGCAGCCAAGATAGCGCAGCGGGGGGCGCCTACGAGCAGTACTTC.

The J gene is TRBJ2-4, the V gene TRBV20-1; 9 bases align to TRBD2. V lost 5 bases, J lost 8 bases, and 16 bases stayed unmatched. Germline CDR1 and CDR2: DFQATT and SNEGSKA (reference sequence). The CDR3 extends over 16 amino acids. The chain's CDR3 is CSAFGASGIRAYIQYF. The CDR3 DNA reads as TGCAGTGCTTTTGGGGCTAGCGGGATAAGGGCGTACATTCAGTACTTC.

In its sample, this clonotype was seen a few times. This sequence joins TRBV4-3 and TRBJ2-2, with D unclear. The V end was cut by 4 bases, the J end by 7 bases, with 10 bases between. Germline V gene lookup returns CDR1 LGHNA and CDR2 YSLEER. The CDR3 contains 13 residues. The CDR3 region is CASSRLIVGELFF. As DNA, the CDR3 is TGCGCCAGCAGCCGCCTGATCGTCGGGGAGCTGTTTTTT.

This clonotype appeared a few times. The chain links TRBV5-1 to TRBJ2-5; the D call may be TRBD1 or TRBD2 (5 bases each). This CDR3 has 12 amino acids. The germline V gene encodes CDR1 SGHRS and CDR2 YFSETQ. V was cut by 10 bases and J by 7 bases, with 17 bases left in between. CDR3 protein: CADSGTAGTQYF. The CDR3, as DNA: TGCGCCGATTCCGGGACGGCCGGGACCCAGTACTTC.

This clonotype was seen many times. The chain combines TRBV11-2 with TRBJ2-1; no reliable D call. Trimming took off 8 bases at V and 6 bases at J, with 8 bases between the two ends. CDR1 SGHAT and CDR2 FQNNGV come from the germline V gene. This CDR3 region has 11 residues. CDR3 coding DNA: TGTGCCAGCGATAAGATCAATGAGCAGTTCTTC. Residues: CASDKINEQFF. Filled out from reference TRBV11-2 and TRBJ2-1, the complete variable domain reads EAGVAQSPRYKIIEKRQSVAFWCNPISGHATLYWYQQILGQGPKLLIQFQNNGVVDDSQLPKDRFSAERLKGVDSTLKIQPAKLEDSAVYLCASDKINEQFFGPGTRLTVL.

The chain carries TRBV5-8 and TRBJ2-1; the match to TRBD2 covers 13 bases. The V segment lost 0 bases and the J segment 7 bases; nucleotides outside the gene matches: 4. Germline assignment: CDR1 SGHTS and CDR2 YDEGEE. This CDR3 region has 16 residues. The CDR3 bases are TGTGCCAGCAGCTTGGTTGGGACTAGCGGGGAAAATGAGCAGTTCTTC. This encodes CASSLVGTSGENEQFF.

The chain combines TRBV29-1 with TRBJ1-1; unclear D gene. This CDR3 region has 12 residues. CDR1 is SQVTM and CDR2 is ANQGSEA in the germline V gene. V lost 0 bases and J lost 8, with 10 bases in between. CDR3 sequence (DNA): TGCAGCGTTGAAGAGGGATGGGAGGAAGCTTTCTTT. It specifies CSVEEGWEEAFF.

CDR3 loop: CASSRDLHRGRSYNEQFF. The CDR3 DNA reads TGTGCCAGCAGCAGGGACCTCCACAGGGGGCGCTCCTACAATGAGCAGTTCTTC. The chain couples TRBV27 to TRBJ2-1, with 9 bases that match TRBD1. The CDR3 covers 18 residues. Unmatched junction bases numbered 12, after V lost 6 bases and J lost 0 bases. CDR1 MNHEY and CDR2 SMNVEV come from the germline V gene (reference sequence).

V and J are TRBV7-2 and TRBJ1-1; D remains ambiguous. Germline CDR1 and CDR2: SGHTA and FQGNSA. This CDR3 is built from 13 residues. V lost 3 bases to trimming and J lost 5 bases, with 10 bases between them. Written as DNA, the CDR3 is TGTGCCAGCAGCTTTGTGTTTCTGACTGAAGCTTTCTTT. Its translation is CASSFVFLTEAFF.

This clonotype was seen a single time. The gene calls are TRBV6-2 or TRBV6-3 and TRBJ2-5; maybe TRBD1 (6 bases). This CDR3 has 14 residues. V was shortened by 2 bases and J by 3 bases, with 10 bases between the two germline ends. Germline CDR1 is MNHEY and CDR2 is SVGEGT. The CDR3: CASSYGGGEETQYF. The CDR3 DNA sequence: TGTGCCAGCAGTTACGGGGGCGGAGAAGAGACCCAGTACTTC.